The present T cell receptor (beta chain) was sequenced within a study of blood T cell repertoires in COVID-19. As for the study in general: PBMCs, B-cell-depleted T cells, or T cells were the source of the cDNA or gDNA that made up the material.

This table comes from immunoSEQ multiplex PCR, and its TCRdb copy is limited to in-frame clones, with some not included. The table lists about 130,000 clones, approximately 80% of them singletons. This clone was detected only a few times. The V and J ends lost 3 bases and 0 bases, in that order; junction bases with no gene match: 7. From germline, CDR1 is MGHRA and CDR2 YSYEKL. This CDR3 contains 18 residues. Material: peripheral blood. The clonotype comes from a man aged 60 to 75 who had recovered from COVID-19. The V call is TRBV4-1, the J call TRBJ2-2; 10 nucleotides line up with TRBD1. CDR3 sequence reads: CASSHPGQGKTNTGELFF. As DNA, the CDR3 is TGCGCCAGCAGCCATCCGGGACAGGGGAAAACGAACACCGGGGAGCTGTTTTTT.